The 23 T cell receptor beta chains given below trace back to one sample, sequenced in a study of CD4 and CD8 cells across lung adenocarcinoma regions. TCRdb reprocessed the PCR reads with MiXCR, giving one entry per CDR3 protein. In the table there are 20,000 to 25,000 distinct CDR3 sequences, about 54% of which are singletons. The sample comprised CD8+ T cells from the center of a lung tumor. These receptors came from a female donor with lung adenocarcinoma. The CD4 and CD8 labels of this study may be unreliable.

This clonotype has ten or more counts. The genes are TRBV27 and TRBJ1-1, with D possibly being TRBD1 (5 bases). Trimming stripped 5 bases from V and 5 bases from J, with 15 bases between. Looked up from germline, CDR1 is MNHEY and CDR2 is SMNVEV (reference sequence). The CDR3 length is 14 residues. CDR3 sequence: CASSLRMGLTEAFF. CDR3 nucleotide sequence: TGTGCCAGCAGTCTACGAATGGGGCTGACTGAAGCTTTCTTT.

Notes on this clonotype: The junction shows a germline mismatch at one end, possibly a read error. This chain connects TRBV6-1 to TRBJ2-3; TRBD2 matches 8 bases. Gene TRBJ2-7 matches the end of the DNA better, so the J call may be wrong. Germline V gene lookup returns CDR1 MNHNS and CDR2 SASEGT. This CDR3 region has 14 residues. The CDR3 coding sequence is TGTGCGAGCAGCGGGGGCGGGGGCAGAGATACGCAGTACTTC. Translated: CASSGGGGRDTQYF.

The chain combines TRBV7-8 with TRBJ2-1, with TRBD1 identical over 9 bases. This CDR3 has 18 amino acids. In germline, CDR1 is SGHVS, CDR2 FQNEAQ. V lost 5 bases and J lost 6; bases outside the gene matches: 17. CDR3: CASSEVRFAGQGSNEQFF. The CDR3 nucleotides are TGTGCCAGCAGCGAAGTTAGGTTTGCGGGACAGGGCTCCAATGAGCAGTTCTTC.

A note on this clonotype: A read error may account for a junction end that differs from germline. The V and J genes are TRBV10-3 and TRBJ2-4; the D is unclear. This CDR3 region has 14 residues. CDR1 and CDR2 (germline): ENHRY, SYGVKD. CDR3 protein: CATKGPGQEKIQYF. DNA of the CDR3: TGTGCCACCAAGGGCCCGGGTCAGGAAAAGATTCAGTACTTC.

The rearrangement joins TRBV10-3 to TRBJ2-1, with D possibly being TRBD1 or TRBD2 (6 bases each). Judging by the DNA end, TRBJ2-5 fits better; the J call may be wrong. CDR3 size: 15 residues. Germline V gives CDR1 ENHRY, CDR2 SYGVKD. The CDR3 loop is CAAGLGGRAKKTQYF. CDR3 sequence (DNA): TGTGCTGCGGGGCTCGGGGGCCGAGCCAAAAAGACCCAGTACTTC.

This chain joins TRBV6-1 and TRBJ2-5; TRBD1 matches at 8 bases. Near its end, the DNA agrees better with TRBJ2-7, so the J call may be wrong. This CDR3 is built from 13 residues. Germline CDR1 reads MNHNS; CDR2 reads SASEGT. The CDR3 is CASSETGAYEQYF. The CDR3 DNA reads TGTGCCAGCAGTGAGACAGGGGCCTACGAGCAGTACTTC.

Relative to its sample, this clonotype is medium-sized. CDR3 DNA sequence: TGTGCCAGCAGTTTCGGGGGGACCTCCGAGCAGTACTTC. This codes for CASSFGGTSEQYF. The chain joins TRBV28 to TRBJ2-5; TRBD2 aligns across 7 bases. The closer fit of TRBJ2-7 to the DNA end suggests the J call may be wrong. The CDR3 consists of 13 residues. Germline CDR1 reads MDHEN; CDR2 reads SYDVKM.

The rearrangement joins TRBV9 to TRBJ2-1; 16 bases are a match to TRBD2. Near its end, the DNA agrees better with TRBJ2-7, so the J call may be wrong. The CDR3 contains 19 residues. Germline lookup yields CDR1 SGDLS and CDR2 YYNGEE. CDR3 nucleotides: TGTGCCAGCAGCGCCCCGGGACTAGCGGGAGGGCAGGGCCCCTACGAGCAGTACGTC. This gives the protein CASSAPGLAGGQGPYEQYV.

This clonotype is judged medium-sized. The gene calls are TRBV6-1 and TRBJ2-1; tentatively, D is TRBD1 or TRBD2 (7 bases each). Looked up from germline, CDR1 is MNHNS and CDR2 is SASEGT. V was cut by 6 bases and J by 4 bases, with 16 bases left in between. The CDR3 sequence is 15 residues long. The CDR3 protein is CASRDPGGGYNEQFF. In DNA form, the CDR3 reads TGTGCCAGCAGGGACCCAGGGGGGGGTTACAATGAGCAGTTCTTC.

The chain carries TRBV6-1 and TRBJ1-5; D might be TRBD1 (5 bases). Per germline, CDR1 MNHNS and CDR2 SASEGT. Trimming cost V 5 bases and J 6 bases, with 14 bases left between them. The CDR3 spans 14 residues. The CDR3 bases are TGTGCCAGCAGTCTGGGAACCGGGGGTCAGCCCCAGCATTTT. Protein sequence: CASSLGTGGQPQHF.

The rearrangement joins TRBV30 to TRBJ1-2, with 9 bases lining up with TRBD1. V lost 0 bases, J lost 5 bases, and 4 bases stayed unmatched. Germline CDR1 GTSNPN, CDR2 SVGIG (reference sequence). The CDR3 contains 14 residues. CDR3 amino acids: CAWSVQGARYGYTF. CDR3 in DNA: TGTGCCTGGAGTGTACAGGGGGCTAGGTATGGCTACACCTTC.

V gene TRBV7-6 combines with J gene TRBJ2-3; no reliable D call. The CDR3 runs 13 residues. The germline gives CDR1 SGHVS, CDR2 FNYEAQ. V dropped 5 bases and J dropped 3 bases, with 9 bases sitting between them. The CDR3 bases are TGTGCCAGCAGCATCCCACCAACAGATACGCAGTATTTT. Protein: CASSIPPTDTQYF.

The chain combines TRBV11-3 with TRBJ2-5; no reliable D call. Germline V gene data show CDR1 as SGHNT and CDR2 as YENEEA. Trimming removed 2 bases at V and 4 bases at J, with 8 bases between. The CDR3 contains 13 residues. CDR3 in amino acids: CASSLLLGETQYF. As DNA, the CDR3 is TGTGCCAGCAGCTTATTATTGGGAGAGACCCAGTACTTC.

This clonotype showed up just a few times. It may be a read error: a sequence one base away is much more abundant. The chain joins TRBV25-1 to TRBJ2-1; D not certain. CDR1 MGHDK and CDR2 SYGVNS come from the germline V gene. CDR3 length: 13 amino acids. Trimming removed 5 bases at V and 10 bases at J, with 15 bases between. CDR3 region: CASSKRRLDEQFF. DNA of the CDR3: TGTGCCAGCAGTAAAAGGCGACTGGACGAGCAGTTCTTC.

V gene TRBV3-1 combines with J gene TRBJ2-2; TRBD2 agrees at 8 bases. Germline assignment: CDR1 LGHDT and CDR2 YNNKEL (reference sequence). V lost 5 bases to trimming and J lost 3 bases; unmatched junction nucleotides: 5. CDR3 length equals 15 residues. The CDR3 region is CASSAGTRYTGELFF. CDR3 DNA: TGTGCCAGCAGCGCCGGGACTAGATACACCGGGGAGCTGTTTTTT.

The chain has TRBV6-1 and TRBJ2-1, with D possibly called TRBD1 or TRBD2 (5 bases each). Trimming removed 6 bases from V and 12 bases from J, with 18 bases in between. The V gene's germline CDR1 is MNHNS and CDR2 SASEGT. CDR3 length: 13 amino acids. CDR3 sequence (DNA): TGTGCCAGCAGAGACGGGACGAAAGGAGGGCAGTTCTTC. It yields the protein CASRDGTKGGQFF.

The chain carries TRBV6-1 and TRBJ2-3; D unclear. V was shortened by 6 bases and J by 0 bases, with 13 bases between the two germline ends. Germline V gives CDR1 MNHNS, CDR2 SASEGT. There are 15 residues in the CDR3. As DNA, the CDR3 is TGTGCCAGCAGGCGATGGGCTGTGAGCACAGATACGCAGTATTTT. It codes for CASRRWAVSTDTQYF.

The chain combines TRBV27 with TRBJ2-5, with 14 bases identical to TRBD2. The end of the DNA aligns better with TRBJ2-7, so the J call may be wrong. This CDR3 has 16 amino acids. Looked up from germline, CDR1 is MNHEY and CDR2 is SMNVEV (reference sequence). CDR3 coding DNA: TGTGCCAGCAGTTCCTGGACTAGCGGGAGGCTCTACGAGCAGTACTTC. Protein product: CASSSWTSGRLYEQYF.

This chain connects TRBV7-6 to TRBJ2-5, with 8 bases identical to TRBD2. TRBJ2-7 matches the DNA end more closely, so the J call is doubtful. The CDR3 loop spans 15 amino acids. The germline gives CDR1 SGHVS, CDR2 FNYEAQ. CDR3 amino acids: CASSLEGGGSYEQYF. Written as DNA, the CDR3 is TGTGCCAGCAGCTTAGAGGGCGGGGGGAGCTACGAGCAGTACTTC.

The table lists this clonotype with a few counts. The rearrangement uses TRBV7-4 and TRBJ1-4; TRBD1 might be the D (5 bases). Looked up from germline, CDR1 is SGHVT and CDR2 is SQSDAQ. V was clipped by 8 bases and J by 8 bases, with 18 bases between them. The CDR3 is 14 residues long. The CDR3 DNA is TGTGCCAGCCCCTCAGGACACCGGAGGGAAAAACTGTTTTTT. Amino acids: CASPSGHRREKLFF.

This chain uses TRBV6-5 with TRBJ1-5; 9 nucleotides match TRBD1. The CDR3 length is 16 residues. CDR1 is MNHEY and CDR2 is SVGAGI in the germline V gene. V dropped 4 bases and J dropped 0; count of bases not matched to a gene: 4. The chain's CDR3 is CASSSTTGGSNQPQHF. The DNA for the CDR3 is TGTGCCAGCAGTTCTACGACAGGGGGTAGCAATCAGCCCCAGCATTTT.

The CDR3 spells CASSQVSPPAEQYF. The CDR3, as DNA: TGTGCCAGCAGCCAAGTGTCCCCCCCCGCCGAGCAGTACTTC. The chain couples TRBV3-1 to TRBJ2-5, with no clear D. The DNA end favors TRBJ2-7, so the J call may be wrong. Germline loops: CDR1 LGHDT, CDR2 YNNKEL (reference sequence). CDR3 length equals 14 residues.

On this clonotype: A read error may produce the germline difference seen at one junction end. The rearrangement joins TRBV27 to TRBJ2-5; D remains ambiguous. CDR1 is MNHEY and CDR2 is SMNVEV in the germline V gene (reference sequence). CDR3 length: 13 residues. CDR3 sequence (DNA): TGTGCCAGCAGAGGGCTTGTAGAAGAGACTCAGTACTTC. Its translation is CASRGLVEETQYF.